This T cell receptor beta chain was identified in a study of blood T cell repertoires in COVID-19. Using immunoSEQ multiplex PCR, the repertoire was profiled, and TCRdb retains in-frame clones only, with some absent. The data contain 250,000 to 350,000 clones, under 90% of them singletons. Germline V gives CDR1 MGHRA, CDR2 YSYEKL. Trimming removed 5 bases from V and 4 bases from J, with 15 bases in between. The CDR3 length is 15 residues. This clone turned up a few times. The chain uses TRBV4-1 and TRBJ1-3; D possibly corresponds to TRBD1 (6 bases). The receptor was isolated from a woman between 40 and 55 years old who had recovered from COVID-19. Material: peripheral blood. The CDR3 coding sequence is TGCGCCAGCAGCGAAGCATTCCAGGGGGGAAACACCATATATTTT. Its translation is CASSEAFQGGNTIYF.